A few counts support the clone carrying this TCR beta chain. Its antigen is unidentified. Anyone with other autoimmune disease or infection in the prior four weeks was excluded. This specimen comes from a study of type 1 and type 2 diabetes patients. Overall study: Samples came from type 1 diabetic, type 2 diabetic or nondiabetic people, recruited in China. General study findings and limits: Groups were not age- or gender-matched, which may bias interpretation. Highly-expanded CD4+ clones were few in type 2 diabetes, median one, approximately 4% of reads.

The CDR3 totals 16 residues. Germline trimming cut 1 base from V and 2 bases from J; bases unmatched to any gene: 7. The germline gives CDR1 MGHRA, CDR2 YSYEKL. Amplification started from genomic DNA. Amplification of the beta chain CDR3 used 30 forward and 13 reverse multiplex primers. TCRdb reprocessed the multiplex PCR reads with MiXCR, giving one entry per CDR3 protein. The repertoire holds 280,000 or so distinct CDR3 sequences, 45% to 60% seen once, with about an eighth in the top ten. The specimen sequenced was peripheral blood mononuclear cells (PBMCs). The receptor's source is a man aged 18 to 35 with type 2 diabetes. V usage is TRBV4-1 and J usage is TRBJ2-7, with 8 bases that match TRBD1. Written as DNA, the CDR3 is TGCGCCAGCAGCCAAGGGCCCGGGACAGGTACCTACGAGCAGTACTTC. As protein: CASSQGPGTGTYEQYF.